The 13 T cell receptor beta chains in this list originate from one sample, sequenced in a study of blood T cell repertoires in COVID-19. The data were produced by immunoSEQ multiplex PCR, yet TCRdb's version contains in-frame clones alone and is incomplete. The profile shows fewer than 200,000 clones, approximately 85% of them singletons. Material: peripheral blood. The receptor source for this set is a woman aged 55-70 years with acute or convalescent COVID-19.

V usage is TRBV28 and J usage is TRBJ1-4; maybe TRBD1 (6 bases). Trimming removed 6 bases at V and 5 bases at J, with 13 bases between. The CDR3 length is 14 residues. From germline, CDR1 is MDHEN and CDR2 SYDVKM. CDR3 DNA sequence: TGTGCCAGCAGCACAACAGGGTCAAATGAAAAACTGTTTTTT. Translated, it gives CASSTTGSNEKLFF.

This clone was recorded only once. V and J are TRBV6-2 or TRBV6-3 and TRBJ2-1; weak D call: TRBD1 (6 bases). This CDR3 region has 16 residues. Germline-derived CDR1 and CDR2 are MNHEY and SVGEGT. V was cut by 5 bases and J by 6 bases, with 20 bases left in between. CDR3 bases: TGTGCCAGCAGTACGTCTGTCAGGACAGTATCCAATGAGCAGTTCTTC. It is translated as CASSTSVRTVSNEQFF.

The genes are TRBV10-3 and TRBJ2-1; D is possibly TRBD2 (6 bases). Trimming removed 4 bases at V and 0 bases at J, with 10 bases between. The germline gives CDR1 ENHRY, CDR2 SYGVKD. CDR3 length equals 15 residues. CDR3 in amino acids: CAISGISGSYNEQFF. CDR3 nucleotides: TGTGCCATCAGTGGCATTAGCGGCTCCTACAATGAGCAGTTCTTC.

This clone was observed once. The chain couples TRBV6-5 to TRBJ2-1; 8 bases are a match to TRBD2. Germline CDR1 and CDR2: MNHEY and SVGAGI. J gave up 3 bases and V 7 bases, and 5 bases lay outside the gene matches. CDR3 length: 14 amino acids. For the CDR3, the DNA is TGTGCCAGCAAACTAGCGGACCTCTACAATGAGCAGTTCTTC. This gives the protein CASKLADLYNEQFF.

This CDR3 is CASSSSGQNYGYTF. CDR3 sequence (DNA): TGTGCCAGCAGCTCCTCTGGGCAGAACTATGGCTACACCTTC. The chain carries TRBV5-8 and TRBJ1-2; D is undetermined. V was trimmed by 3 bases and J by 2 bases, leaving 11 bases between them. Germline lookup yields CDR1 SGHTS and CDR2 YDEGEE. The CDR3 loop spans 14 amino acids.

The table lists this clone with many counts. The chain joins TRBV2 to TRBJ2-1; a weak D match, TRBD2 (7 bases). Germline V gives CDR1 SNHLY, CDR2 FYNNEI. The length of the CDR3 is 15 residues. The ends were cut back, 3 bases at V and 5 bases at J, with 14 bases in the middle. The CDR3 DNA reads TGTGCCAGCAGTGATTCGGGGGGCAAAGACAATGAGCAGTTCTTC. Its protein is CASSDSGGKDNEQFF. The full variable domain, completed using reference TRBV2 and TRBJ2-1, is EPEVTQTPSHQVTQMGQEVILRCVPISNHLYFYWYRQILGQKVEFLVSFYNNEISEKSEIFDDQFSVERPDGSNFTLKIRSTKLEDSAMYFCASSDSGGKDNEQFFGPGTRLTVL.

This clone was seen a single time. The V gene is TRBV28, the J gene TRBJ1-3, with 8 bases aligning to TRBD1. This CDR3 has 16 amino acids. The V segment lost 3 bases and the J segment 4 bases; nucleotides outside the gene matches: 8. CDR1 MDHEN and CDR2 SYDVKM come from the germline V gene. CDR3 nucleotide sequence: TGTGCCAGCAGTTTGAGACGGACAGGGTTGGGAAACACCATATATTTT. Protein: CASSLRRTGLGNTIYF.

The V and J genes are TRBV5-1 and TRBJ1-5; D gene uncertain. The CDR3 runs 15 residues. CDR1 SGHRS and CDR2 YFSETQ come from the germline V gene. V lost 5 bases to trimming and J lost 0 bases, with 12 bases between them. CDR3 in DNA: TGCGCCAGCAGGGAAGACACGTTTAGCAATCAGCCCCAGCATTTT. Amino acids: CASREDTFSNQPQHF.

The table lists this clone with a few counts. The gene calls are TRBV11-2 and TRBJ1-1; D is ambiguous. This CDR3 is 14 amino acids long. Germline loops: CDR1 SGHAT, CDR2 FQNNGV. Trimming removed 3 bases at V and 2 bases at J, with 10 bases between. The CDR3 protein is CASSLVGGNTEAFF. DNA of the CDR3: TGTGCCAGCAGCTTGGTAGGAGGAAACACTGAAGCTTTCTTT. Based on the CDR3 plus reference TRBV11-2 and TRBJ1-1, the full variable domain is EAGVAQSPRYKIIEKRQSVAFWCNPISGHATLYWYQQILGQGPKLLIQFQNNGVVDDSQLPKDRFSAERLKGVDSTLKIQPAKLEDSAVYLCASSLVGGNTEAFFGQGTRLTVV.

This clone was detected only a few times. The chain's CDR3 is CASSFEATGYTF. As DNA, the CDR3 is TGTGCCAGCAGTTTCGAAGCCACTGGCTACACCTTC. This chain joins TRBV28 and TRBJ1-2; D is unclear. The CDR3 consists of 12 residues. Germline-derived CDR1 and CDR2 are MDHEN and SYDVKM. V lost 3 bases to trimming and J lost 7 bases, with 9 bases between them.

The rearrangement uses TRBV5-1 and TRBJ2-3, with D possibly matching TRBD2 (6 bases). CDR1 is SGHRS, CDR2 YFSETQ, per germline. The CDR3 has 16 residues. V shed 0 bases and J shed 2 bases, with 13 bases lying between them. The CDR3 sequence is CASSLVAGLATDTQYF. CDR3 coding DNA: TGCGCCAGCAGCTTGGTGGCGGGACTGGCCACAGATACGCAGTATTTT. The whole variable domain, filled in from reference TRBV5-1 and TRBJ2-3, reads KAGVTQTPRYLIKTRGQQVTLSCSPISGHRSVSWYQQTPGQGLQFLFEYFSETQRNKGNFPGRFSGRQFSNSRSEMNVSTLELGDSALYLCASSLVAGLATDTQYFGPGTRLTVL.

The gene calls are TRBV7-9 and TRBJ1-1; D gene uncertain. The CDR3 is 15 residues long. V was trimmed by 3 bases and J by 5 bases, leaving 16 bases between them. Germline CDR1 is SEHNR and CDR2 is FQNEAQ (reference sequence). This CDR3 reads CASSFEASSTTEAFF. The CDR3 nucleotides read TGTGCCAGCAGCTTTGAGGCCAGCTCAACAACTGAAGCTTTCTTT. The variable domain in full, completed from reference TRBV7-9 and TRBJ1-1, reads DTGVSQNPRHKITKRGQNVTFRCDPISEHNRLYWYRQTLGQGPEFLTYFQNEAQLEKSRLLSDRFSAERPKGSFSTLEIQRTEQGDSAMYLCASSFEASSTTEAFFGQGTRLTVV.

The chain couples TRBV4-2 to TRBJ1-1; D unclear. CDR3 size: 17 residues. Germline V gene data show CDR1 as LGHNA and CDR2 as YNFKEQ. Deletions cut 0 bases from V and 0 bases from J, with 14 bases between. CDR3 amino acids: CASSQDPGVSMNTEAFF. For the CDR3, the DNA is TGTGCCAGCAGCCAAGATCCGGGAGTGAGCATGAACACTGAAGCTTTCTTT.